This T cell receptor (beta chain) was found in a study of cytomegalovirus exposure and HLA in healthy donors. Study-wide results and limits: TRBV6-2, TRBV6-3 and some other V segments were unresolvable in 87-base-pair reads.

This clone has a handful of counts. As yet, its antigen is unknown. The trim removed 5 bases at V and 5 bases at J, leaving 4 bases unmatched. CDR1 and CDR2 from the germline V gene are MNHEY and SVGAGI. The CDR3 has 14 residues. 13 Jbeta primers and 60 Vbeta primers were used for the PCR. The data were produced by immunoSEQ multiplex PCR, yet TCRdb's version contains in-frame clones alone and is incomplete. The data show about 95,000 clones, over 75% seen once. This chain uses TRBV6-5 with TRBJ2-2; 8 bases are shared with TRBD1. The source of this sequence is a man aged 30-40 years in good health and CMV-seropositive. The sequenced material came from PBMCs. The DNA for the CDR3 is TGTGCCAGCAGTAAGACAGGGGATACCGGGGAGCTGTTTTTT. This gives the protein CASSKTGDTGELFF.